Described below is a single T cell receptor beta chain sequence and its context. What antigen it recognizes has not been identified. No base qualities exist here, and no much larger clone lies one base off it. Per the germline V gene, SQVTM is the CDR1 and ANQGSEA is the CDR2. From cysteine to phenylalanine, the CDR3 is 12 amino acids long. Kept here is only the CDR3 DNA, which spans 36 bases and is read in frame from base 1. Cut back by 7 bases and 0 bases, the V and J ends lie 9 bases apart. The label giving this sample's time point can be read as: 12 to 13 months on ibrutinib. For TCR beta library preparation, 2 to 2.5 micrograms of genomic DNA were isolated from cryopreserved PBMCs. Longitudinal blood samples from CLL patients on ibrutinib monotherapy were analyzed using high-throughput TCR beta sequencing. The patients took part in an open-label, single-center phase 2 trial of ibrutinib monotherapy.

On a MiSeq, deep resolution sequencing aimed for a depth between 1 in 1 million and 1 in 200,000 T cells, with each clonotype covered about 9.2x on average. The immunoSEQ hsTCRB Kit was used to generate the TCR beta libraries. The authors processed their data as follows. ImmunoSEQ Data Assistant and ImmunoSEQ Analyzer were used for data analysis, and V, D and J genes were assigned according to IMGT definitions. Clonality, which ranges from 0 to 1, was calculated by subtracting the normalized Shannon entropy of productive rearrangement frequencies from one. Public clonotype analysis was restricted to overrepresented clonotypes comprising at least 0.05% of each patient's repertoire. Thirteen age-matched healthy donor repertoires from immuneACCESS served as clonality controls. Sourced from immuneACCESS, this table was stored by TCRdb with only in-frame sequences that have V and J called. A share of the clones is absent; for the studies checked, an unresolved V gene accounts for under half, and the remainder has no known explanation. V, J and clone size derive from that table, while D and trimming were established from the DNA sequence. This sample holds about 200,000 clones; approximately 70% were observed only once. The ten top clones hold around 5.9% of the sample.

This sample is part of a study of cytotoxic CD8 clonotypes in ibrutinib-treated CLL (dated by TCRdb to about 2021). Notes on the research overall: The cohort was composed of about a dozen relapsed/refractory and around 15 treatment-naive patients; IGHV unmutated status was identified in around 17 patients. Partial responses were observed in roughly 24 patients and complete responses in 2; after a median follow-up of 68 months, remission was maintained in around 14 patients and progression was observed in approximately 12. Response samples were taken after a median of approximately 13 months on treatment, ranging from roughly 6 to 36 months. On average, each sample yielded 255,043 productive templates and about 100,000 productive rearrangements. Longitudinal samples were available for about 30% of the roughly 86 trial participants. Cryopreserved peripheral blood mononuclear cells were obtained prior to treatment, at the time of response, and at either disease progression or sustained remission. All remission and progressive disease samples were collected while patients were still receiving ibrutinib. What the authors observed across the whole study: An increase in clonality was observed at ibrutinib response, with clonality remaining stable during sustained remission and falling back toward baseline at progression. Baseline clonality was found to be higher than that of age-matched healthy donors and was strongly correlated with circulating CD8+ T-cell counts. Public clonotypes were found to be uncommon and were observed to contract or remain stable during treatment; the increase in clonality was shown to reflect expansion of private clonotypes at ibrutinib response. Lymph node repertoires were not examined, and the timing of sampling was not matched between patients in sustained remission and those whose disease progressed.

Recombination connected TRBV29-1 to TRBJ1-1, with an unclear D gene assignment. The material sequenced was PBMCs, taken after 12 months of ibrutinib treatment. The receptor comes from a human donor with chronic lymphocytic leukemia. The DNA sequence is as follows: TGCAGCGCCCTCTTTATGAACACTGAAGCTTTCTTT. The translation is CSALFMNTEAFF.